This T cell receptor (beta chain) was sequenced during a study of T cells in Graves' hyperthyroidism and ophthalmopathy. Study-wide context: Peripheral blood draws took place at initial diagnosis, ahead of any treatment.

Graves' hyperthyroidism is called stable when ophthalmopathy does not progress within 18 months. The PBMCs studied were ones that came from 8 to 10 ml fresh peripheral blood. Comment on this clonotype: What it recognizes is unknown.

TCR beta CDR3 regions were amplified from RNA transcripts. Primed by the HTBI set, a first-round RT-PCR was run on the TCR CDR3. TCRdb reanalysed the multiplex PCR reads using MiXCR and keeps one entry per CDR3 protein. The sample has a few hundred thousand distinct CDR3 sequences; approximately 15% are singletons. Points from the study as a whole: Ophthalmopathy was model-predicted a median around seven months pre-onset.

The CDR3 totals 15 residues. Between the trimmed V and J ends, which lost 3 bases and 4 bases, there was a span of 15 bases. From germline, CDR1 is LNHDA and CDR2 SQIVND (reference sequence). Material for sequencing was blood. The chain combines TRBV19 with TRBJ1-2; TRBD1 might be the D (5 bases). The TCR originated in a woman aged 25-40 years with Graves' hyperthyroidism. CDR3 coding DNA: TGTGCCAGTAGTATCTCGGACGGAGGGACCTATGGCTACACCTTC. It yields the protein CASSISDGGTYGYTF.